This TCR beta chain was identified during a study of control samples from healthy donors and cancer patients. Sequencing used immunoSEQ multiplex PCR; TCRdb keeps in-frame clones, though not all of them. The table records approximately 87,000 clones, around 92% of them present only once. Sequences were obtained from blood. The sequence derives from a man aged 45 to 65 in good health.

CDR3 protein: CASSPLGQAQHF. The CDR3 DNA is TGTGCCAGCAGTCCCCTGGGACAGGCCCAGCATTTT. The chain joins TRBV12-3 or TRBV12-4 to TRBJ1-5, with 8 bases lining up with TRBD1. V lost 5 bases and J lost 11; bases outside the gene matches: 5. The CDR3 loop spans 12 amino acids.